The present T cell receptor (beta chain) was sequenced within a study of beta chain features in type 1 diabetes. In the study overall: The samples had around 98 million sorted cells examined in all.

Worth noting for this clone: What it binds is not known.

TCRB transcripts that were expressed got sequenced, as all of the isolated RNA had been reverse transcribed. Only in-frame clones appear in the TCRdb table, and some are missing; sequencing was by immunoSEQ multiplex PCR. The sample lists under 200,000 clones, roughly 8% seen once, with 0.45% to 0.6% in the top ten. Study-wide results and caveats: Among all four CD4+ subsets, Type 1 diabetes patients had TCRB CDR3s that were moderately but significantly shorter. Within the patient group, naive, central memory and Treg TCRB repertoires appeared more similar to each other than within healthy donors.

Sorting based on CD45RO/CCR7/CD25/CD127/CD95/CD27 separated CD4+ naive, central memory, regulatory and stem cell-like memory cells. Material: central memory CD4+ T cells from blood. This TCR derives from a woman between 18 and 30 years old with type 1 diabetes.

DNA of the CDR3: TGTGCCAGTACCCCACAGGGGAGCTCACCCCTCCACTTT. This translates into CASTPQGSSPLHF. The V and J genes are TRBV19 and TRBJ1-6; 7 bases map to TRBD1. V gave up 7 bases and J gave up 10 bases; unmatched junction bases: 7. Germline V CDR1 and CDR2: LNHDA, SQIVND (reference sequence). The CDR3 extends over 13 amino acids.